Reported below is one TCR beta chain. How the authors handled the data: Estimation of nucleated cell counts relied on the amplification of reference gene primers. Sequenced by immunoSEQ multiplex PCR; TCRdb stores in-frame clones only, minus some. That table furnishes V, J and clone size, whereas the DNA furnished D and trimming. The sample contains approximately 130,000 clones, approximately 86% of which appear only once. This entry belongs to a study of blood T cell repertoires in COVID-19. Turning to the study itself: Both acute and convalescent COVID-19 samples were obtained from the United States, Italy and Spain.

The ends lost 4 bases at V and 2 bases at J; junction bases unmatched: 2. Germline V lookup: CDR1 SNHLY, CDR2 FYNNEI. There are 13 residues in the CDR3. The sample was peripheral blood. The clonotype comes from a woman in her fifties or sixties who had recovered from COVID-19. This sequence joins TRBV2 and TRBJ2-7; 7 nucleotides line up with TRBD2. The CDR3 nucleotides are TGTGCCAGCAGTGTTGGGGGGGCCTACGAGCAGTACTTC. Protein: CASSVGGAYEQYF.